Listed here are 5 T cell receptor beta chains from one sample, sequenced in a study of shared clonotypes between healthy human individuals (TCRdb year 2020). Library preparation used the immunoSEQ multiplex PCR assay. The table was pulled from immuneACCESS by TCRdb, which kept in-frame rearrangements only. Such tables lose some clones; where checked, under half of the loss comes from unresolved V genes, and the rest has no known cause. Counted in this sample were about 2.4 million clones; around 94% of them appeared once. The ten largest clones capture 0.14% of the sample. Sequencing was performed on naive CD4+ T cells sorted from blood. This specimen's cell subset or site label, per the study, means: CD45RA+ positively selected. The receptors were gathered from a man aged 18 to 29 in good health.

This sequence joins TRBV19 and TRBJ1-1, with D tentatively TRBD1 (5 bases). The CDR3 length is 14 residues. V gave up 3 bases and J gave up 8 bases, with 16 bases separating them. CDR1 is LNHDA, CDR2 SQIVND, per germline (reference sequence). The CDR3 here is CASSMSGYLTEAFF. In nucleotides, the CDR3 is TGTGCCAGTAGTATGTCAGGGTATCTGACCGAAGCTTTCTTT. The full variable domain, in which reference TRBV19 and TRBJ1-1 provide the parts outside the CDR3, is DGGITQSPKYLFRKEGQNVTLSCEQNLNHDAMYWYRQDPGQGLRLIYYSQIVNDFQKGDIAEGYSVSREKKESFPLTVTSAQKNPTAFYLCASSMSGYLTEAFFGQGTRLTVV.

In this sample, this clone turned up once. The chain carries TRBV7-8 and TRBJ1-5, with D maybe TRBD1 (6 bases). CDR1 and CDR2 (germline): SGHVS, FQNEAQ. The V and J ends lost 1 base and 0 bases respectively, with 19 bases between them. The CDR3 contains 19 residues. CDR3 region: CASSLVGLLTGISNQPQHF. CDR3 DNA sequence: TGTGCCAGCAGCTTAGTTGGCCTATTGACAGGAATTAGCAATCAGCCCCAGCATTTT.

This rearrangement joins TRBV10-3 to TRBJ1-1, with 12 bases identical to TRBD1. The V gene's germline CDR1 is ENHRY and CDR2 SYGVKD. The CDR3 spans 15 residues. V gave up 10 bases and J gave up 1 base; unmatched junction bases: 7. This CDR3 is CATQGQGAENTEAFF. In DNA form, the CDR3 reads TGTGCCACCCAGGGACAGGGGGCCGAGAACACTGAAGCTTTCTTT.

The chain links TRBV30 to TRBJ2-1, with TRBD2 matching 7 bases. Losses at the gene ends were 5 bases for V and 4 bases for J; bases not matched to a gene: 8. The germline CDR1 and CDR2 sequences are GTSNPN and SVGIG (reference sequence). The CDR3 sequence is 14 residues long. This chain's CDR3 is CAWSLGGSYNEQFF. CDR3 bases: TGTGCCTGGTCCCTCGGGGGGTCTTACAATGAGCAGTTCTTC.

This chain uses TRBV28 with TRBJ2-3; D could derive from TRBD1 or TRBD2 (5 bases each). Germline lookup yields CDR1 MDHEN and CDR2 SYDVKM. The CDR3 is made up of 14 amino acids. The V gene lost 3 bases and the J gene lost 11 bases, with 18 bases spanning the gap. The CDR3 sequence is CASSFMSRGPRQYF. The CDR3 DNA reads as TGTGCCAGCAGTTTTATGAGTCGGGGACCCAGGCAGTATTTT.